The next 21 T cell receptor beta chains were all read from a single sample in a study of naive and memory T cell subsets. Two oligonucleotides, mixed equimolar, formed the beta constant-region primer covering TRBC1 and TRBC2. Four rounds of PCR amplified the ligated cDNA using nested alpha and beta constant-region primers plus SP2. TCRdb re-called the UMI-ligation and nested PCR reads through MiXCR, storing one row per CDR3 protein. The data show just over 80,000 distinct CDR3 sequences, over 9% seen once. The sample was naive CD8+ T cells from blood. These receptors originate from a human donor in good health.

CDR3 residues: CASSEGKPLHF. The CDR3 DNA follows: TGTGCCAGCAGTGAGGGCAAACCCCTCCACTTT. The gene calls are TRBV2 and TRBJ1-6; D unclear. Germline V gene sequence: CDR1 SNHLY, CDR2 FYNNEI. This CDR3 is built from 11 residues. V was shortened by 3 bases and J by 12 bases, with 6 bases between the two germline ends.

There are many counts of this clonotype. V is TRBV5-1 and J is TRBJ2-5; 9 bases map to TRBD1. J lost 9 bases, V lost 3 bases, and 9 bases had no gene match. Germline CDR1 SGHRS, CDR2 YFSETQ. The CDR3 has 14 amino acids. In DNA, the CDR3 is TGCGCCAGCAGCTCGTCCCGGGACAGGGACCCCCAGTACTTC. This translates into CASSSSRDRDPQYF.

The sample holds a few counts of this clonotype. V and J are TRBV4-1 and TRBJ2-7; 7 nucleotides line up with TRBD2. The CDR3 length is 16 residues. Germline V gene sequence: CDR1 MGHRA, CDR2 YSYEKL. J gave up 5 bases and V 0 bases, and 10 bases lay outside the gene matches. The CDR3 reads CASSQELREKIHEQYF. The CDR3 bases are TGCGCCAGCAGCCAAGAGTTGCGGGAGAAGATCCACGAGCAGTACTTC.

The rearrangement links TRBV20-1 to TRBJ2-7; D could derive from TRBD1 or TRBD2 (6 bases each). CDR1 DFQATT and CDR2 SNEGSKA come from the germline V gene (reference sequence). V was clipped by 0 bases and J by 4 bases, with 16 bases between them. The CDR3 spans 15 residues. DNA of the CDR3: TGCAGTGCTAGAGATTTGCGGCAGGGGACTTACGAGCAGTACTTC. Encoded protein: CSARDLRQGTYEQYF.

This clonotype was seen at least ten times. This chain uses TRBV29-1 with TRBJ2-7; the match to TRBD1 covers 8 bases. The CDR3 extends over 13 amino acids. Trimming cost V 3 bases and J 3 bases; bases outside gene matches: 4. The germline V gene has CDR1 SQVTM and CDR2 ANQGSEA. CDR3 nucleotides: TGCAGCGTTGAGGAGGGACAGGTCTACGAGCAGTACTTC. Translating it yields CSVEEGQVYEQYF.

A note on this clonotype: This clone may be a read error of a much larger clone one base away. The DNA of the CDR3 is TGTGCCAGCAGTCCAGGGGCTCATCAGCCCCAGAATTTT. Translated, it gives CASSPGAHQPQNF. V gene TRBV27 combines with J gene TRBJ1-5, with D possibly TRBD1 on 6 matching bases. This CDR3 contains 13 residues. Germline V lookup: CDR1 MNHEY, CDR2 SMNVEV (reference sequence).

The gene calls are TRBV11-2 and TRBJ1-2; 10 bases are shared with TRBD1. J gave up 6 bases and V 6 bases, and 7 bases lay outside the gene matches. Germline-derived CDR1 and CDR2 are SGHAT and FQNNGV. The CDR3 contains 14 residues. CDR3 protein: CASSHGTGDNGYTF. The CDR3 DNA is TGTGCCAGCAGTCACGGGACAGGGGACAATGGCTACACCTTC.

This clonotype was counted many times. The CDR3 DNA is TGCAGCGTGGGACTAGCGGGAGCCTACGAGCAGTACTTC. Protein: CSVGLAGAYEQYF. The rearrangement uses TRBV29-1 and TRBJ2-7, with 14 bases matching TRBD2. Germline V gene lookup returns CDR1 SQVTM and CDR2 ANQGSEA. Germline trimming cut 6 bases from V and 2 bases from J; bases unmatched to any gene: 0. CDR3 size: 13 residues.

This clonotype has just a few counts. V usage is TRBV2 and J usage is TRBJ2-1, with D perhaps matching TRBD2 (6 bases). Per the germline V gene, CDR1 is SNHLY and CDR2 is FYNNEI. The CDR3 has 15 amino acids. The germline V and J ends were trimmed by 11 bases and 0 bases, with 17 bases remaining between them. The CDR3 sequence is CAGSGLPSSYNEQFF. The DNA for the CDR3 is TGTGCCGGATCGGGACTGCCGAGCTCCTACAATGAGCAGTTCTTC.

V gene TRBV7-2 combines with J gene TRBJ2-1; D remains ambiguous. Trimming cost V 3 bases and J 9 bases, with 6 bases left between them. There are 11 residues in the CDR3. CDR1 and CDR2 (germline): SGHTA, FQGNSA. CDR3 sequence: CASSFSVEQFF. DNA of the CDR3: TGTGCCAGCAGCTTTTCCGTTGAGCAGTTCTTC. Supplemented by reference TRBV7-2 and TRBJ2-1, the full variable domain reads GAGVSQSPSNKVTEKGKDVELRCDPISGHTALYWYRQSLGQGLEFLIYFQGNSAPDKSGLPSDRFSAERTGGSVSTLTIQRTQQEDSAVYLCASSFSVEQFFGPGTRLTVL.

This clonotype was observed many times. This chain connects TRBV5-5 to TRBJ2-7; D remains unclear. The CDR3 covers 12 residues. Germline V lookup: CDR1 SGHKS, CDR2 YYEKEE (reference sequence). V shed 4 bases and J shed 2 bases, with 7 bases lying between them. CDR3 protein: CASSLNTYEQYF. In nucleotides, the CDR3 is TGTGCCAGCAGCCTCAATACCTACGAGCAGTACTTC.

This clonotype was counted at least ten times. The rearrangement joins TRBV4-1 to TRBJ1-5; no definite D call. The germline V gene encodes CDR1 MGHRA and CDR2 YSYEKL. V lost 4 bases and J lost 5, with 12 bases in between. The CDR3 runs to 14 residues. The CDR3 loop reads CASSPPGSYQPQHF. CDR3 nucleotides: TGCGCCAGCAGCCCGCCTGGTTCGTATCAGCCCCAGCATTTT.

This clonotype was observed at least ten times. The CDR3: CAITSGYEQYF. The CDR3 nucleotides are TGTGCCATCACTAGCGGCTACGAGCAGTACTTC. The V and J genes are TRBV10-3 and TRBJ2-7, with 7 bases aligning to TRBD2. V trimming: 7 bases; J trimming: 3 bases; junction bases outside the gene matches: 0. Germline CDR1 and CDR2: ENHRY and SYGVKD. The CDR3 loop spans 11 amino acids.

At least ten counts were recorded for this clonotype. This chain connects TRBV4-2 to TRBJ1-3; the D is unclear. Trimming pared 1 base from V and 0 bases from J, leaving 13 bases between. Germline CDR1 reads LGHNA; CDR2 reads YNFKEQ. The CDR3 is 17 amino acids. CDR3 residues: CASSQVQLKGSGNTIYF. The CDR3 nucleotides are TGTGCCAGCAGCCAAGTGCAGTTGAAGGGCTCTGGAAACACCATATATTTT.

This sequence joins TRBV27 and TRBJ1-5; a weak D match, TRBD1 (6 bases). Trimming cost V 3 bases and J 7 bases, with 13 bases left between them. Germline V gives CDR1 MNHEY, CDR2 SMNVEV (reference sequence). CDR3 length: 14 residues. The CDR3 protein is CASSLGGQGQPQHF. The CDR3 bases are TGTGCCAGCAGTTTGGGGGGCCAGGGACAGCCCCAGCATTTT.

This chain connects TRBV11-2 to TRBJ1-4, with TRBD1 as a possible D gene (6 bases). The CDR3 consists of 17 residues. Trimming took 4 bases from V and 5 from J, leaving 20 bases between them. Germline loops: CDR1 SGHAT, CDR2 FQNNGV. The CDR3, as DNA: TGTGCCAGCAGCTCCCTACCTCAGGGGTCCATAAATGAAAAACTGTTTTTT. Amino acids: CASSSLPQGSINEKLFF.

This clonotype turned up a few times. CDR3 coding DNA: TGTGCCAGCAGTCGACCGGGACAGGGGGACACAGATACGCAGTATTTT. It is translated as CASSRPGQGDTDTQYF. The gene calls are TRBV27 and TRBJ2-3, with TRBD1 matching over 11 bases. The J segment lost 2 bases and the V segment lost 5 bases, leaving 6 bases of the junction unmatched. The CDR3 is 16 amino acids. The germline V gene has CDR1 MNHEY and CDR2 SMNVEV (reference sequence).

This clonotype was seen more than once but under ten times. At one of its ends the junction is not consistent with the germline gene, which may arise from a read error. This sequence joins TRBV7-2 and TRBJ1-1, with D unclear. Germline lookup yields CDR1 SGHTA and CDR2 FQGNSA. The CDR3 is 8 residues long. CDR3 nucleotide sequence: TGTGCCACGAGTATGGACGACTTT. Amino acids: CATSMDDF.

This clonotype has more than one count but fewer than ten. J is TRBJ2-7 and V is TRBV20-1; D uncertain. Germline V gives CDR1 DFQATT, CDR2 SNEGSKA (reference sequence). The CDR3 is made up of 17 amino acids. V was shortened by 1 base and J by 0 bases, with 19 bases between the two germline ends. The CDR3 loop is CSARVPLAERFSYEQYF. DNA for the CDR3: TGCAGTGCTAGAGTTCCCCTTGCAGAGAGATTCTCCTACGAGCAGTACTTC.

This clonotype was recorded at least ten times. The rearrangement links TRBV6-5 to TRBJ2-7; no firm D call. CDR1 is MNHEY and CDR2 is SVGAGI in the germline V gene. The length of the CDR3 is 13 residues. V shed 9 bases and J shed 0 bases, with 12 bases lying between them. The CDR3 nucleotides are TGTGCCAGTACAGATTACAGCTCCTACGAGCAGTACTTC. Translating it yields CASTDYSSYEQYF.

This clonotype was found a few times. The chain joins TRBV24-1 to TRBJ1-5; a weak D match, TRBD1 (5 bases). In germline, CDR1 is KGHDR, CDR2 SFDVKD. This CDR3 is 13 amino acids long. Trimming removed 6 bases from V and 3 bases from J, with 8 bases in between. The CDR3 region is CATSLGDNQPQHF. As DNA, the CDR3 is TGTGCCACCAGTCTGGGGGACAATCAGCCCCAGCATTTT.